One sample yielded the 27 T cell receptor beta chains listed below, sequenced in a study of cytomegalovirus exposure and HLA in healthy donors. The PCR had 60 Vbeta and 13 Jbeta primers. Here immunoSEQ multiplex PCR was the method, and the copy in TCRdb shows in-frame clones only, minus some. This sample has some 180,000 clones, with roughly 85% found just once. The material sequenced was PBMCs. The receptors originated from a woman in her forties or fifties in good health and CMV-seronegative.

The rearrangement links TRBV28 to TRBJ1-2; 7 bases match TRBD1. Trimming removed 7 bases from V and 2 bases from J; junction bases left unmatched: 10. Looked up from germline, CDR1 is MDHEN and CDR2 is SYDVKM. The CDR3 runs 15 residues. This chain's CDR3 is CASIQAGGLNYGYTF. As DNA, the CDR3 is TGTGCCAGCATCCAGGCAGGGGGTTTGAACTATGGCTACACCTTC.

The chain has TRBV7-2 and TRBJ2-5; 8 positions match TRBD1. The CDR3 length is 16 residues. Per germline, CDR1 SGHTA and CDR2 FQGNSA. The J segment lost 3 bases and the V segment lost 5 bases, leaving 11 bases of the junction unmatched. CDR3 DNA: TGTGCCAGCAGCATCCGCCCCCCGGACAGGGAAGAGACCCAGTACTTC. Protein: CASSIRPPDREETQYF.

This chain links TRBV19 with TRBJ1-1; D is undetermined. Germline lookup yields CDR1 LNHDA and CDR2 SQIVND (reference sequence). This CDR3 spans 11 amino acids. V was cut by 10 bases and J by 0 bases, with 6 bases left in between. CDR3 region: CATQMNTEAFF. The CDR3 coding sequence is TGTGCCACTCAGATGAACACTGAAGCTTTCTTT.

The chain carries TRBV5-6 and TRBJ2-1, with 8 bases identical to TRBD1. CDR1 is SGHDT, CDR2 YYEEEE, per germline. V gave up 4 bases and J gave up 0 bases; unmatched junction bases: 3. CDR3 length: 15 amino acids. CDR3 in DNA: TGTGCCAGCAGCCGCGACAGGGGCTCCTACAATGAGCAGTTCTTC. It specifies CASSRDRGSYNEQFF. The full variable domain, rest sourced from reference TRBV5-6 and TRBJ2-1, is DAGVTQSPTHLIKTRGQQVTLRCSPKSGHDTVSWYQQALGQGPQFIFQYYEEEERQRGNFPDRFSGHQFPNYSSELNVNALLLGDSALYLCASSRDRGSYNEQFFGPGTRLTVL.

V gene TRBV6-5 combines with J gene TRBJ2-5, with 7 bases matching TRBD2. The V segment lost 7 bases and the J segment 1 base; nucleotides outside the gene matches: 9. CDR3 length: 15 residues. Per the germline V gene, CDR1 is MNHEY and CDR2 is SVGAGI. The CDR3 coding sequence is TGTGCCAGCACCCCCGGGGGGACTCTCCAAGAGACCCAGTACTTC. This encodes CASTPGGTLQETQYF.

This rearrangement joins TRBV19 to TRBJ1-5; the D is unclear. CDR3 size: 17 residues. V was cut by 3 bases and J by 0 bases, with 15 bases left in between. Looked up from germline, CDR1 is LNHDA and CDR2 is SQIVND (reference sequence). CDR3 nucleotides: TGTGCCAGTAGTATGAGGGCAAACGTCTATAGCAATCAGCCCCAGCATTTT. It yields the protein CASSMRANVYSNQPQHF.

The chain carries TRBV5-6 and TRBJ2-7; 7 bases fit TRBD1. Germline CDR1 is SGHDT and CDR2 is YYEEEE. After removal of 2 bases from V and 5 bases from J, the junction contained 19 bases not matched to a gene. This CDR3 has 18 residues. This chain's CDR3 is CASSFRSWGQSSNNEQYF. The CDR3 bases are TGTGCCAGCAGCTTTCGTTCCTGGGGACAGAGTTCGAACAACGAGCAGTACTTC.

The CDR3 nucleotides read TGTGCCAGCAGTGAACCCGGACAGGGCTACGAGCAGTACTTC. It codes for CASSEPGQGYEQYF. The V call is TRBV6-1, the J call TRBJ2-7, with 8 bases lining up with TRBD1. Unmatched junction bases numbered 3, after V lost 2 bases and J lost 3 bases. The V gene's germline CDR1 is MNHNS and CDR2 SASEGT. This CDR3 spans 14 amino acids.

The chain recombines TRBV27 with TRBJ2-5, with TRBD2 as a possible D gene (5 bases). The end of the DNA is better explained by TRBJ2-7, so the J call may be wrong. The CDR3 consists of 13 residues. Germline V gene sequence: CDR1 MNHEY, CDR2 SMNVEV (reference sequence). CDR3 DNA: TGTGCCAGCAGTTTAGCGGGTACCTACGAGCAGTACTTC. Translation gives CASSLAGTYEQYF.

The J gene is TRBJ1-6, the V gene TRBV7-2; D perhaps matches TRBD1 (5 bases). Trimming removed 5 bases from V and 7 bases from J, with 15 bases in between. Germline CDR1 SGHTA, CDR2 FQGNSA. The CDR3 is 15 amino acids. DNA for the CDR3: TGTGCCAGCAGCCCCCGGGGGGGGAGGAATTCACCCCTCCACTTT. Protein sequence: CASSPRGGRNSPLHF. The full variable domain, with the rest looked up from reference TRBV7-2 and TRBJ1-6, is GAGVSQSPSNKVTEKGKDVELRCDPISGHTALYWYRQSLGQGLEFLIYFQGNSAPDKSGLPSDRFSAERTGGSVSTLTIQRTQQEDSAVYLCASSPRGGRNSPLHFGNGTRLTVT.

V usage is TRBV2 and J usage is TRBJ1-4, with D unresolved. V lost 7 bases and J 1 base, leaving 16 bases between the germline ends. Germline values: CDR1 SNHLY, CDR2 FYNNEI. The CDR3 consists of 16 residues. The CDR3 spells CASKLIRGETNEKLFF. Written as DNA, the CDR3 is TGTGCCAGCAAACTCATCCGGGGTGAAACTAATGAAAAACTGTTTTTT.

The J gene is TRBJ2-1, the V gene TRBV18; TRBD2 aligns across 8 bases. Germline CDR1 reads KGHSH; CDR2 reads LQKENI. The CDR3 totals 15 residues. J lost 6 bases, V lost 3 bases, and 7 bases had no gene match. The CDR3 loop is CASSPAGGLGNEQFF. The CDR3 DNA follows: TGTGCCAGCTCACCCGCGGGGGGATTGGGCAATGAGCAGTTCTTC.

The chain has TRBV27 and TRBJ1-5, with TRBD1 matching over 7 bases. Per the germline V gene, CDR1 is MNHEY and CDR2 is SMNVEV (reference sequence). V shed 8 bases, J shed 1 base, and the junction held 14 bases outside the gene matches. The CDR3 covers 17 residues. The CDR3 reads CASRVRGAVRSNQPQHF. The CDR3 bases are TGTGCCAGCCGGGTCAGGGGGGCGGTTAGGAGCAATCAGCCCCAGCATTTT.

The CDR3 sequence: CAWSPDGTSGTDTQYF. DNA for the CDR3: TGTGCCTGGAGCCCAGACGGGACTAGCGGCACAGATACGCAGTATTTT. The V gene is TRBV30, the J gene TRBJ2-3; 10 bases align to TRBD2. The CDR3 sequence is 16 residues long. From germline, CDR1 is GTSNPN and CDR2 SVGIG (reference sequence). After removal of 3 bases from V and 1 base from J, the junction contained 7 bases not matched to a gene.

The CDR3 DNA reads TGCGCCAGCAGCTTGTCTGGACTAGCGGTCTCCTACGAGCAGTACTTC. Translating gives CASSLSGLAVSYEQYF. The genes are TRBV5-1 and TRBJ2-7, with 10 bases identical to TRBD2. CDR3 length: 16 amino acids. Looked up from germline, CDR1 is SGHRS and CDR2 is YFSETQ. V shed 1 base and J 0 bases; nucleotides not matched to a gene: 4.

This clone was recorded only once. The rearrangement links TRBV25-1 to TRBJ2-2; D perhaps matches TRBD1 (6 bases). CDR3 length equals 13 residues. Trimming stripped 5 bases from V and 6 bases from J, with 10 bases between. Germline V CDR1 and CDR2: MGHDK, SYGVNS. The CDR3 protein is CASSHRAAGELFF. The CDR3 nucleotides read TGTGCCAGCAGTCACAGGGCCGCCGGGGAGCTGTTTTTT.

The gene calls are TRBV7-9 and TRBJ2-7; D is possibly TRBD1 (5 bases). Trimming removed 1 base from V and 4 bases from J, with 14 bases in between. Germline V gene lookup returns CDR1 SEHNR and CDR2 FQNEAQ (reference sequence). The CDR3 runs 15 residues. This CDR3 reads CASSLGGDPRYEQYF. CDR3 DNA sequence: TGTGCCAGCAGCTTAGGGGGCGATCCACGATACGAGCAGTACTTC.

The chain links TRBV6-5 to TRBJ1-6; 7 bases agree with TRBD1. Germline-derived CDR1 and CDR2 are MNHEY and SVGAGI. With 5 bases clipped from V and 7 bases from J, the junction kept 5 bases outside the gene matches. The CDR3 consists of 14 residues. The CDR3, as DNA: TGTGCCAGCAGTCAGGGACAGAGAAATTCACCCCTCCACTTT. Protein product: CASSQGQRNSPLHF.

The V and J genes are TRBV18 and TRBJ2-1; possibly TRBD1 for D (5 bases). Per germline, CDR1 KGHSH and CDR2 LQKENI. This CDR3 region has 13 residues. The ends were cut back, 1 base at V and 5 bases at J, with 6 bases in the middle. CDR3 protein: CASSPLRDNEQFF. The CDR3 coding sequence is TGTGCCAGCTCACCACTCAGGGACAATGAGCAGTTCTTC.

This clone was observed a handful of times. The chain uses TRBV5-1 and TRBJ2-3; 8 nucleotides line up with TRBD2. In germline, CDR1 is SGHRS, CDR2 YFSETQ. V gave up 0 bases and J gave up 3 bases; unmatched junction bases: 6. The CDR3 length is 16 residues. In DNA form, the CDR3 reads TGCGCCAGCAGCTTGGGAAGCGGGGGAGGGACAGATACGCAGTATTTT. This translates into CASSLGSGGGTDTQYF.

Notes on this clone: Other nucleotide sequences in the sample specify the same CDR3. The chain is built from TRBV28 and TRBJ2-7; 8 nucleotides align to TRBD1. The CDR3 totals 14 residues. Germline CDR1 and CDR2: MDHEN and SYDVKM. J lost 3 bases, V lost 5 bases, and 6 bases had no gene match. The CDR3 region has the DNA TGTGCCAGCAGTCCTGGGACAGGCGGCTACGAGCAGTACTTC. Translating gives CASSPGTGGYEQYF.

With regard to this clone: Other nucleotide sequences in the sample specify the same CDR3. The chain combines TRBV19 with TRBJ2-7, with 11 bases fitting TRBD2. This CDR3 contains 15 residues. From germline, CDR1 is LNHDA and CDR2 SQIVND (reference sequence). With V trimmed by 1 base and J by 2 bases, 1 base remained unmatched. CDR3 amino acids: CASSIGLAGTYEQYF. The DNA for the CDR3 is TGTGCCAGTAGTATAGGACTAGCGGGAACCTACGAGCAGTACTTC.

V gene TRBV5-1 combines with J gene TRBJ2-1; 8 bases agree with TRBD2. Looked up from germline, CDR1 is SGHRS and CDR2 is YFSETQ. This CDR3 region has 15 residues. Losses at the gene ends were 4 bases for V and 7 bases for J; bases not matched to a gene: 10. The CDR3 protein is CASSHQRELRNEQFF. The DNA for the CDR3 is TGCGCCAGCAGCCACCAGCGGGAGTTAAGGAATGAGCAGTTCTTC. Supplemented by reference TRBV5-1 and TRBJ2-1, the full variable domain reads KAGVTQTPRYLIKTRGQQVTLSCSPISGHRSVSWYQQTPGQGLQFLFEYFSETQRNKGNFPGRFSGRQFSNSRSEMNVSTLELGDSALYLCASSHQRELRNEQFFGPGTRLTVL.

The V and J genes are TRBV28 and TRBJ1-5, with D unresolved. The V gene's germline CDR1 is MDHEN and CDR2 SYDVKM. Trimming stripped 9 bases from V and 7 bases from J, with 22 bases between. CDR3 length: 15 amino acids. DNA for the CDR3: TGTGCCAGTGACCCAGCGGGGAAGTCGGGACAGCCCCAGCATTTT. The encoded protein is CASDPAGKSGQPQHF.

The chain joins TRBV30 to TRBJ2-5; a possible D gene is TRBD1 (6 bases). Germline V CDR1 and CDR2: GTSNPN, SVGIG (reference sequence). Trimming removed 2 bases from V and 2 bases from J, with 9 bases in between. The CDR3 is 13 residues long. The CDR3 loop is CAWSPQGQETQYF. The CDR3 nucleotides are TGTGCCTGGAGTCCACAGGGTCAAGAGACCCAGTACTTC.

The CDR3 DNA reads TGTGCCAGCAGCGTAGGGTGGGGGCGCGGAGATACGCAGTATTTT. It is translated as CASSVGWGRGDTQYF. The gene calls are TRBV9 and TRBJ2-3; a weak D match, TRBD1 (6 bases). V was shortened by 0 bases and J by 5 bases, with 13 bases between the two germline ends. The germline V gene has CDR1 SGDLS and CDR2 YYNGEE. The CDR3 runs to 15 residues.

This chain links TRBV30 with TRBJ1-2; D is uncertain. With 7 bases removed from V and 3 bases from J, the gap between germline ends came to 15 bases. CDR1 is GTSNPN, CDR2 SVGIG, per germline (reference sequence). This CDR3 has 13 residues. The DNA for the CDR3 is TGTGCCTACCGTCACCCGGGAGACTATGGCTACACCTTC. The encoded protein is CAYRHPGDYGYTF.